Sequencing of this T cell receptor beta chain was carried out in a study of tumor and adjacent non-tumor tissue in lung cancer. Study-level background: There were 12 adenocarcinoma, a couple of squamous cell carcinoma and 1 small cell lung cancer cases. Whole-study findings and limits: Tumor tissue had significantly higher TCR diversity than normal lung.

This sample's RNA came from whole unsorted tissue. This non-tumor lung sample came from over 3 cm beyond the tumor edge. CDR3 size: 13 residues. Germline CDR1 SGHNT, CDR2 YENEEA. With regard to this clonotype: No antigen is known for it. Sequence at one end of the junction differs from germline and may be a read error.

A modified ARM-PCR protocol with three rounds of nested PCR amplified TCRbeta. TCRdb redid the calling of the multiplex PCR reads with MiXCR, one entry per CDR3 protein. Of almost 75,000 distinct CDR3 sequences in the sample, around 65% were seen once. The genes are TRBV11-3 and TRBJ2-3; D perhaps matches TRBD1 (5 bases). The J call may be mistaken, given a closer DNA end match to TRBJ1-5. This receptor was obtained from a woman between 45 and 60 years old with non-small cell lung cancer. Sequencing was carried out using distant non-tumor lung tissue. The CDR3 here is CTSSTRDTDTQHF. In DNA, the CDR3 is TGTACCAGCAGCACCAGGGATACAGATACGCAGCATTTT.